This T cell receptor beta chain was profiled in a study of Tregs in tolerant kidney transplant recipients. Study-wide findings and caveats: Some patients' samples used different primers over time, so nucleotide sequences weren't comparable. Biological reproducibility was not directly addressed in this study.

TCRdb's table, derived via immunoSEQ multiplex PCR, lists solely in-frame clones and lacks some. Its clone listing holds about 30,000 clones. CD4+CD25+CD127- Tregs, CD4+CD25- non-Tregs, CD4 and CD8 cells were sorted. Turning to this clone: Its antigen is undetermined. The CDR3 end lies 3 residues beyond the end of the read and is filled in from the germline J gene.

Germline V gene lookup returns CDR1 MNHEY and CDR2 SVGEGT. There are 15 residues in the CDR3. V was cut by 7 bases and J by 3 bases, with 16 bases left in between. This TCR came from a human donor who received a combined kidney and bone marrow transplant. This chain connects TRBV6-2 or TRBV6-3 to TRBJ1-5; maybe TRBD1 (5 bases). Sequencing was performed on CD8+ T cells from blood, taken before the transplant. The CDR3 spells CASTGLPASNQPQHF. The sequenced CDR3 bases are TGTGCCAGCACGGGACTTCCCGCGTCCAATCAGCCC.